The rows below give T cell receptor beta chains drawn from one sample of a study of T cell responses to AZD1222 COVID-19 vaccine. Measured with immunoSEQ multiplex PCR; TCRdb has only the in-frame clones, and not every one. Among some 150,000 clones listed, roughly 90% were seen once. Sample: peripheral blood, taken on day 0 of AZD1222 vaccination. These receptors were collected from an adult in good health. CDR3s include the opening cysteine and the closing phenylalanine or tryptophan. Fields, in order: CDR3 length, D gene, J gene, V gene, clone size, CDR3 DNA, CDR3 protein. The D gene is left open where the match is weak. Expanded clones get a size class; other rows say once, few or many, or leave the size out.

12 | - | TRBJ1-2 | TRBV30 | once | TGTGCCTGGAGTGTACGAGGGTCTGGCTACACCTTC | CAWSVRGSGYTF
12 | - | TRBJ1-1 | TRBV19 | - | TGTGCCAGTAGTATCGGTTCTACTGAAGCTTTCTTT | CASSIGSTEAFF
13 | - | TRBJ1-1 | TRBV5-8 | - | TGTGCCAGCAGCCTGTTCATGAACACTGAAGCTTTCTTT | CASSLFMNTEAFF
14 | - | TRBJ2-7 | TRBV9 | - | TGTGCCAGCACCCCTGATCAGGGGCTGTACGAGCAGTACTTC | CASTPDQGLYEQYF
15 | TRBD2 | TRBJ2-7 | TRBV7-8 | - | TGTGCCAGCAGCCCGGGGGCGGGGGGCACCTACGAGCAGTACTTC | CASSPGAGGTYEQYF
11 | - | TRBJ2-5 | TRBV2 | - | TGTGCCCCCGGAGGCGGTGGGACCCAGTACTTC | CAPGGGGTQYF
14 | - | TRBJ2-5 | TRBV7-8 | - | TGTGCCAGCAGCTTAGAACCGGCCCAAGAGACCCAGTACTTC | CASSLEPAQETQYF
15 | - | TRBJ2-7 | TRBV4-3 | - | TGCGCCAGCAGCCAAGGCCAGGGGATAGGTTACGAGCAGTACTTC | CASSQGQGIGYEQYF
18 | TRBD1 | TRBJ1-2 | TRBV5-4 | - | TGTGCCAGCAGCTACGGGACAGGGGGCGGAGTACCTAACTATGGCTACACCTTC | CASSYGTGGGVPNYGYTF
15 | TRBD2 | TRBJ2-7 | TRBV4-1 | - | TGCGCCAGCAGCCTTCTGGGCGGGGGTTCCTACGAGCAGTACTTC | CASSLLGGGSYEQYF
12 | - | TRBJ2-7 | TRBV10-3 | - | TGTGCCATAGGGACGGCATCCTACGAGCAGTACTTC | CAIGTASYEQYF
14 | - | TRBJ2-7 | TRBV5-6 | - | TGTGCCAGCAGCTTGGTTGACAGCTCCTACGAGCAGTACTTC | CASSLVDSSYEQYF
15 | - | TRBJ2-3 | TRBV6-5 | - | TGTGCCAGCAGTTACGCCGGGCCCAGCACAGATACGCAGTATTTT | CASSYAGPSTDTQYF
16 | - | TRBJ2-1 | TRBV5-6 | - | TGTGCCAGCAGCAGACCTCCGAGGGGGTCCTACAATGAGCAGTTCTTC | CASSRPPRGSYNEQFF
12 | - | TRBJ2-4 | TRBV29-1 | - | TGCAGCGTTGAGCGGGCCAAAAACATTCAGTACTTC | CSVERAKNIQYF
17 | TRBD1 | TRBJ1-2 | TRBV9 | - | TGTGCCAGCAGCCCCTCAACCTGGGCAGGGGGCGTGGGCGGCTACACCTTC | CASSPSTWAGGVGGYTF
12 | - | TRBJ2-3 | TRBV5-1 | - | TGCGCCAGCAGCTTGGGAGACAGGACTTTCTATTTT | CASSLGDRTFYF
13 | - | TRBJ1-1 | TRBV28 | - | TGTGCCAGCAGTTACACAGGTAGCACTGAAGCTTTCTTT | CASSYTGSTEAFF
16 | TRBD1 | TRBJ1-2 | TRBV7-2 | once | TGTGCCAGCACCATCCAAGTTGGTCAGGGGGTGGGCGGCTACACCTTC | CASTIQVGQGVGGYTF
14 | - | TRBJ2-2 | TRBV28 | - | TGTGCCAGCGGGAACGCTGGACCCACCGGGGAGCTGTTTTTT | CASGNAGPTGELFF
15 | - | TRBJ1-4 | TRBV27 | - | TGTGCCAGCAGTTTGGGGGGTGGGACTAATGAAAAACTGTTTTTT | CASSLGGGTNEKLFF
15 | - | TRBJ1-2 | TRBV19 | - | TGTGCCACCACAGGAGGCCTCCTACATAACTATGGCTACACCTTC | CATTGGLLHNYGYTF
16 | - | TRBJ1-1 | TRBV18 | - | TGTGCCAGCTCCCGCCGGGACCTTGATATGAACACTGAAGCTTTCTTT | CASSRRDLDMNTEAFF
21 | - | TRBJ2-1 | TRBV21-1 | - | TGTGCCAGCAGCAAAGGCACTCGCGGGGGCCACCCCTTGGGCTCCTACAATGAGCAGTTCTTC | CASSKGTRGGHPLGSYNEQFF
12 | - | TRBJ2-3 | TRBV5-1 | - | TGCGCCAGCAGCTCCGAAGACGGTACGCAGTATTTT | CASSSEDGTQYF
12 | TRBD2 | TRBJ2-7 | TRBV20-1 | - | TGCAGTGCTAGTAGCGGGTACTACGAGCAGTACTTC | CSASSGYYEQYF
15 | TRBD1 | TRBJ1-5 | TRBV3-1/TRBV3-2 | few | TGTGCCAGCAGCCAAGAACAGGGGAACAATCAGCCCCAGCATTTT | CASSQEQGNNQPQHF
18 | TRBD2 | TRBJ2-1 | TRBV7-3 | - | TGTGCCAGCAGCCCCGGGACTAGCGGGGAGGGGTCCTACAATGAGCAGTTCTTC | CASSPGTSGEGSYNEQFF
14 | - | TRBJ2-2 | TRBV7-9 | - | TGTGCCAGCAGCCTTAAGACTGACACCGGGGAGCTGTTTTTT | CASSLKTDTGELFF
16 | - | TRBJ2-7 | TRBV7-3 | few | TGTGCCAGCAGCTCGCACCCGATGGGGGGTGGGAGCGAGCAGTACTTC | CASSSHPMGGGSEQYF
13 | - | TRBJ2-7 | TRBV27 | - | TGTGCCAGCAGTTCCGGGACCGTCTACGAGCAGTACTTC | CASSSGTVYEQYF
16 | TRBD2 | TRBJ2-2 | TRBV9 | few | TGTGCCAGCAGCGTAGTTACTAGCGGGGCCGGACGGGAGCTGTTTTTT | CASSVVTSGAGRELFF
14 | TRBD1 | TRBJ1-5 | TRBV3-1/TRBV3-2 | - | TGTGCCAGCAGCCAAGGGACAGGGATTCAGCCCCAGCATTTT | CASSQGTGIQPQHF
13 | TRBD1 | TRBJ2-7 | TRBV6-5 | - | TGTGCCACACAGACAGGGATATTCTACGAGCAGTACTTC | CATQTGIFYEQYF
16 | - | TRBJ1-2 | TRBV30 | - | TGTGCCTGGAGGACATATTGGCAGGGGAGAACCGGTGGCTACACCTTC | CAWRTYWQGRTGGYTF
16 | TRBD2 | TRBJ2-1 | TRBV3-1/TRBV3-2 | - | TGTGCCAGCAGCCAAGACCCTAGCGGAGTTTACAATGAGCAGTTCTTC | CASSQDPSGVYNEQFF
13 | - | TRBJ1-1 | TRBV12-3/TRBV12-4 | - | TGTGCCAGCAGTTTAAATTCGGGCACTGAAGCTTTCTTT | CASSLNSGTEAFF
13 | TRBD1 | TRBJ1-5 | TRBV3-1/TRBV3-2 | - | TGTGCCAGCGACAGGGGTCGCAATCAGCCCCAGCATTTT | CASDRGRNQPQHF
13 | - | TRBJ2-2 | TRBV5-4 | - | TGTGCCAGCAGCTTGGAACCCACCGGGGAGCTGTTTTTT | CASSLEPTGELFF
12 | - | TRBJ2-7 | TRBV7-3 | - | TGTGCCAGCAGCCCGACCGATGGCGAGCAGTACTTC | CASSPTDGEQYF
11 | - | TRBJ2-1 | TRBV20-1 | - | TGCAGTGCTTTTGGAGGCAATGAGCAGTTCTTC | CSAFGGNEQFF
16 | - | TRBJ1-1 | TRBV25-1 | - | TGTGCCAGCAGGGGCAGGGGACCCGCGGGAGGAACTGAAGCTTTCTTT | CASRGRGPAGGTEAFF
13 | - | TRBJ1-1 | TRBV12-3/TRBV12-4 | - | - | CASSSSATTEAFF
16 | - | TRBJ1-1 | TRBV2 | - | TGTGCCAGCAGTGACCGACGTGGCGGTGGTTACACTGAAGCTTTCTTT | CASSDRRGGGYTEAFF
12 | - | TRBJ1-3 | TRBV9 | once | TGTGCCAGCAGCGTCTCCGGAGGACCCATATATTTT | CASSVSGGPIYF
13 | - | TRBJ2-2 | TRBV5-4 | - | TGTGCCAGCAGCCAACAGAGATCCGGGGAGCTGTTTTTT | CASSQQRSGELFF
16 | TRBD1 | TRBJ1-1 | TRBV9 | - | TGTGCCAGCAGCGTCGGTCAGGGGGCTACTGGCACTGAAGCTTTCTTT | CASSVGQGATGTEAFF
14 | - | TRBJ2-5 | TRBV2 | - | TGTGCCAGCAGTGTACGGCAGTGGGAAGAGACCCAGTACTTC | CASSVRQWEETQYF
15 | - | TRBJ2-7 | TRBV6-5 | - | TGTGCCAGCAGCCCCGCTCGGCAGGGCGCCAACGAGCAGTACTTC | CASSPARQGANEQYF
13 | - | TRBJ1-3 | TRBV21-1 | - | TGTGCCAGCAGCAAATTGTCCGGAAACACCATATATTTT | CASSKLSGNTIYF